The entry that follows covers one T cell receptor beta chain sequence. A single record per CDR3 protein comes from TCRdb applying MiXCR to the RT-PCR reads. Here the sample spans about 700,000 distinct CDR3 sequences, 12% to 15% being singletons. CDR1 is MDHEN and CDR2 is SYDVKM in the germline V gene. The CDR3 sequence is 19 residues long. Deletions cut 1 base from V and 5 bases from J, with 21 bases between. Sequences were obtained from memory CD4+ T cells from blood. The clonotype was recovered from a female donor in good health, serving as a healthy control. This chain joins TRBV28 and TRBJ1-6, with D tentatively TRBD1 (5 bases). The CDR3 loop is CASSLYGAYPGRNNSPLHF. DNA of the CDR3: TGTGCCAGCAGTTTATATGGCGCATATCCGGGACGGAATAATTCACCCCTCCACTTT. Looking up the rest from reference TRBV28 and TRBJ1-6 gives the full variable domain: DVKVTQSSRYLVKRTGEKVFLECVQDMDHENMFWYRQDPGLGLRLIYFSYDVKMKEKGDIPEGYSVSREKKERFSLILESASTNQTSMYLCASSLYGAYPGRNNSPLHFGNGTRLTVT.